This TCR beta chain was sequenced during a study of shared clonotypes between healthy human individuals. Study information: The plates for each donor numbered three CD4 naive, three CD4 memory, two CD8 naive and one CD8 memory. Study-level points and caveats: The represented genetic and exposure-history diversity was limited by the small number of donors.

CD45RO negativity and positive selection for CCR7 defined naive CD8 cells, a population that excluded terminally differentiated effector memory CD45RA+ cells. At a deep level, the assay was run. Profiling relied on immunoSEQ multiplex PCR, and the TCRdb table lists in-frame clones only, not all of them. Counted here are some 630,000 clones, 95% to 96% occurring once; the ten biggest clones make up 0.11%. Notes on this clone: The antigen remains unidentified.

This clonotype originated in a woman in her twenties or thirties in good health. Material for sequencing was naive CD8+ T cells sorted from blood.

The CDR3 loop reads CASLGQNQETQYF. The CDR3, as DNA: TGTGCCAGCCTGGGACAAAACCAAGAGACCCAGTACTTC. This chain connects TRBV28 to TRBJ2-5, with D perhaps TRBD1 (6 bases). Germline V gene lookup returns CDR1 MDHEN and CDR2 SYDVKM. The CDR3 is made up of 13 amino acids. Trimming pared 8 bases from V and 0 bases from J, leaving 10 bases between.